A single sample is the source of the 32 T cell receptor beta chains below, sequenced in a study of CD8+CD57+ T cells in acquired aplastic anemia. The study profiled TCR beta VDJ and CDR3 using genomic DNA as template. TCRdb itself ran the reads through MiXCR, one entry per CDR3 protein. Among roughly 260,000 distinct CDR3 sequences, approximately 45% were seen once, and the ten largest hold about 8.3%. Individuals selected for sequencing had exhibited CD8+CD57+ cell expansion on flow cytometry. The sequencing input was sorted CD4+, CD8+, or CD8+CD57+ T cells (not recorded which) from PBMCs. Receptors were obtained from a human donor with aplastic anemia.

The V call is TRBV7-9, the J call TRBJ2-5; 10 bases are shared with TRBD1. The CDR3 is 16 residues long. The trim removed 6 bases at V and 2 bases at J, leaving 9 bases unmatched. The germline V gene encodes CDR1 SEHNR and CDR2 FQNEAQ (reference sequence). The chain's CDR3 is CASRPQRDRGQETQYF. CDR3 DNA sequence: TGTGCCAGCAGGCCCCAACGGGACAGGGGTCAAGAGACCCAGTACTTC.

The chain recombines TRBV4-1 with TRBJ1-2; weak D call: TRBD1 (5 bases). The V gene lost 1 base and the J gene lost 4 bases, with 13 bases spanning the gap. Per the germline V gene, CDR1 is MGHRA and CDR2 is YSYEKL. The CDR3 covers 15 residues. The CDR3 DNA sequence: TGCGCCAGCAGCCAAGTGGTGGGGGGAGGCTATGGCTACACCTTC. It codes for CASSQVVGGGYGYTF.

V usage is TRBV20-1 and J usage is TRBJ2-3, with TRBD2 matching 8 bases. This CDR3 has 14 residues. CDR1 and CDR2 from the germline V gene are DFQATT and SNEGSKA (reference sequence). V gave up 3 bases and J gave up 2 bases; unmatched junction bases: 4. The CDR3 reads CSARKLADTDTQYF. The CDR3 nucleotides are TGCAGTGCTAGGAAACTAGCGGACACAGATACGCAGTATTTT.

In this sample, this clonotype turned up many times. The chain is built from TRBV9 and TRBJ2-7; possibly TRBD2 for D (7 bases). Trimming pared 3 bases from V and 0 bases from J, leaving 19 bases between. The CDR3 is made up of 17 amino acids. From germline, CDR1 is SGDLS and CDR2 YYNGEE. CDR3 region: CASSGGQKGLTSYEQYF. For the CDR3, the DNA is TGTGCCAGCAGCGGAGGACAGAAGGGACTAACCTCCTACGAGCAGTACTTC.

This clonotype was seen more than once but under ten times. The gene calls are TRBV20-1 and TRBJ2-7; no firm D call. Germline-derived CDR1 and CDR2 are DFQATT and SNEGSKA (reference sequence). The CDR3 sequence is 14 residues long. V lost 4 bases and J 3 bases, leaving 16 bases between the germline ends. CDR3 in DNA: TGCAGTGCTACCCGTTACTACCGACTCTACGAGCAGTACTTC. Protein product: CSATRYYRLYEQYF.

This clonotype was seen a handful of times. This chain connects TRBV27 to TRBJ1-1; the match to TRBD1 covers 9 bases. V shed 3 bases and J 6 bases; nucleotides not matched to a gene: 2. Germline values: CDR1 MNHEY, CDR2 SMNVEV (reference sequence). This CDR3 has 13 amino acids. In nucleotides, the CDR3 is TGTGCCAGCAGTTTGGGACAGGGCTCTGAAGCTTTCTTT. This gives the protein CASSLGQGSEAFF.

Notes on this clonotype: A much larger clone differs by one base, so this may be a read error. The chain carries TRBV27 and TRBJ1-6, with a possible D match to TRBD1 (6 bases). This CDR3 contains 16 residues. Per the germline V gene, CDR1 is MNHEY and CDR2 is SMNVEV (reference sequence). This CDR3 reads CASSSGHLAYNPPLHF. The CDR3 DNA sequence: TGTGCCAGCAGCTCGGGACACTTAGCCTATAATCCACCCCTCCACTTT.

The chain couples TRBV7-6 to TRBJ2-1; 10 bases line up with TRBD1. The CDR3 extends over 17 amino acids. Trimming took 1 base from V and 3 from J; bases not matched to a gene: 6. Germline lookup yields CDR1 SGHVS and CDR2 FNYEAQ. The CDR3 loop is CASSLGVGQGNYNEQFF. The CDR3 DNA reads as TGTGCCAGCAGCTTAGGAGTGGGACAGGGGAACTACAATGAGCAGTTCTTC.

V gene TRBV29-1 combines with J gene TRBJ1-2; D not resolved. Trimming left V 1 base short and J 0 bases short, with 9 bases between. In germline, CDR1 is SQVTM, CDR2 ANQGSEA. The CDR3 length is 14 residues. CDR3 in amino acids: CSVEGLPPNYGYTF. For the CDR3, the DNA is TGCAGCGTTGAAGGTCTTCCGCCTAACTATGGCTACACCTTC.

This clonotype was counted at least ten times. The V gene is TRBV5-1, the J gene TRBJ1-2, with unresolved D. Trimming cost V 1 base and J 5 bases, with 18 bases left between them. Germline CDR1 SGHRS, CDR2 YFSETQ. The CDR3 covers 16 residues. DNA of the CDR3: TGCGCCAGCAGCTTGCCCCCGGACTACGATGGGTATGGCTACACCTTC. Amino acid sequence: CASSLPPDYDGYGYTF.

This clonotype was detected a few times. The chain employs TRBV4-3 and TRBJ1-4; D is perhaps TRBD1 (5 bases). Per germline, CDR1 LGHNA and CDR2 YSLEER. Trimming took 4 bases from V and 3 from J, leaving 15 bases between them. This CDR3 is built from 16 residues. For the CDR3, the DNA is TGCGCCAGCAGCCCTAGTTCAGGGTCGGCTAATGAAAAACTGTTTTTT. Encoded protein: CASSPSSGSANEKLFF.

The J gene is TRBJ1-2, the V gene TRBV19, with TRBD1 matching over 10 bases. With 6 bases clipped from V and 2 bases from J, the junction kept 18 bases outside the gene matches. Germline lookup yields CDR1 LNHDA and CDR2 SQIVND (reference sequence). The CDR3 extends over 19 amino acids. CDR3 amino acids: CASRNRGDRGAPRNYGYTF. CDR3 in DNA: TGTGCCAGTAGAAATAGGGGGGACAGGGGAGCCCCTCGCAACTATGGCTACACCTTC.

Note on this clonotype: A much larger clone differs by one base, so this may be a read error. Given the absence of the conserved phenylalanine or tryptophan at the CDR3 end, a read error is likely. The rearrangement joins TRBV7-9 to TRBJ2-7; D unresolved. Germline V gives CDR1 SEHNR, CDR2 FQNEAQ (reference sequence). This CDR3 region has 13 residues. CDR3 nucleotides: TGCGCCAGCAGCCAAGACTTGGATCGCGAGCAGTACCTC. It is translated as CASSQDLDREQYL.

Regarding this clonotype: The conserved phenylalanine or tryptophan normally closing the CDR3 is absent here, so this likely arose from a read error. The DNA is left out, because the CDR3 cannot be placed on it with certainty; the CDR3 is given as TCRdb lists it. The chain recombines TRBV10-3 with TRBJ1-5. The CDR3 is made up of 15 amino acids, end residues included. The germline gives CDR1 ENHRY, CDR2 SYGVKD. CDR3: CAITWSRLAISPSMV.

This clonotype was counted ten times or more. The V and J genes are TRBV10-3 and TRBJ2-1, with TRBD2 identical over 11 bases. This CDR3 is 19 amino acids long. Germline values: CDR1 ENHRY, CDR2 SYGVKD. V gave up 1 base and J gave up 9 bases; unmatched junction bases: 17. The CDR3 region has the DNA TGTGCCATCAGTGAGTGGGTACTAGCGGGAGTATCCTCACTGGGTGAGCAGTTCTTC. Protein: CAISEWVLAGVSSLGEQFF.

The rearrangement joins TRBV7-2 to TRBJ2-7; 12 bases align to TRBD1. CDR1 is SGHTA, CDR2 FQGNSA, per germline. The CDR3 extends over 15 amino acids. Germline trimming cut 6 bases from V and 7 bases from J; bases unmatched to any gene: 10. The CDR3 spells CASSSRDRGPEEQYF. DNA of the CDR3: TGTGCCAGCAGTTCGAGGGACAGGGGGCCTGAAGAGCAGTACTTC. Looking up the rest from reference TRBV7-2 and TRBJ2-7 gives the full variable domain: GAGVSQSPSNKVTEKGKDVELRCDPISGHTALYWYRQSLGQGLEFLIYFQGNSAPDKSGLPSDRFSAERTGGSVSTLTIQRTQQEDSAVYLCASSSRDRGPEEQYFGPGTRLTVT.

A word on this clonotype: At one boundary the junction diverges from the germline segment, which might be a read error. V gene TRBV9 combines with J gene TRBJ2-7, with TRBD2 as a possible D gene (5 bases). CDR3 length: 12 residues. In germline, CDR1 is SGDLS, CDR2 YYNGEE. The CDR3 here is CASSPLNGELYF. CDR3 coding DNA: TGTGCCAGCAGCCCGCTAAACGGGGAGCTGTACTTC. Supplemented by reference TRBV9 and TRBJ2-7, the full variable domain reads DSGVTQTPKHLITATGQRVTLRCSPRSGDLSVYWYQQSLDQGLQFLIQYYNGEERAKGNILERFSAQQFPDLHSELNLSSLELGDSALYFCASSPLNGELYFGPGTRLTVT.

This chain links TRBV13 with TRBJ2-1; no definite D call. Germline V CDR1 and CDR2: PRHDT, FYEKMQ (reference sequence). Trimming shortened V by 5 bases and J by 3 bases, and 20 bases separated the two germline ends. The CDR3 covers 17 residues. DNA of the CDR3: TGTGCCAGCAGCCCACCCTATAGGAGTTTACTCTACAATGAGCAGTTCTTC. As protein: CASSPPYRSLLYNEQFF. Drawing the rest from reference TRBV13 and TRBJ2-1, the complete variable domain is AAGVIQSPRHLIKEKRETATLKCYPIPRHDTVYWYQQGPGQDPQFLISFYEKMQSDKGSIPDRFSAQQFSDYHSELNMSSLELGDSALYFCASSPPYRSLLYNEQFFGPGTRLTVL.

The chain has TRBV4-3 and TRBJ2-7; 9 bases agree with TRBD2. This CDR3 is built from 15 residues. The V gene end was trimmed by 3 bases and the J gene end by 4 bases; junction bases not matched to a gene: 7. Germline values: CDR1 LGHNA, CDR2 YSLEER. The CDR3 is CASSHCGGAPYEQYF. DNA of the CDR3: TGCGCCAGCAGCCATTGCGGGGGGGCCCCATACGAGCAGTACTTC.

This clonotype was found a few times. The chain employs TRBV2 and TRBJ2-1, with D perhaps TRBD2 (6 bases). Germline CDR1 reads SNHLY; CDR2 reads FYNNEI. V gave up 4 bases and J gave up 5 bases, with 12 bases separating them. CDR3 length: 14 residues. The CDR3 sequence is CASSVSGSNNEQFF. DNA of the CDR3: TGTGCCAGCAGTGTATCCGGGAGTAACAATGAGCAGTTCTTC.

Many counts were recorded for this clonotype. CDR3 sequence: CASSTTSYNEQFF. CDR3 coding DNA: TGTGCCAGTAGTACCACCTCCTACAATGAGCAGTTCTTC. The chain joins TRBV19 to TRBJ2-1; D not resolved. The V gene lost 4 bases and the J gene lost 0 bases, with 4 bases spanning the gap. Germline lookup yields CDR1 LNHDA and CDR2 SQIVND (reference sequence). The CDR3 runs to 13 residues.

With regard to this clonotype: It is likely a read error, because the conserved phenylalanine at the end of the CDR3 is missing. Because the CDR3's place on the DNA is in doubt, the DNA is left out and the CDR3 is given as listed by TCRdb. The chain couples TRBV19 to TRBJ2-7; the D call of TRBD1 is as the table states it, not checked on the DNA. The CDR3 length equals 9 residues, ends included. The germline V gene has CDR1 LNHDA and CDR2 SQIVND (reference sequence). This chain's CDR3 is CASSIDSGT.

The chain is built from TRBV25-1 and TRBJ1-3; 9 nucleotides line up with TRBD1. Germline CDR1 MGHDK, CDR2 SYGVNS. V shed 4 bases, J shed 4 bases, and the junction held 8 bases outside the gene matches. There are 16 residues in the CDR3. Here the CDR3 reads CASSAPGTGIGNTIYF. Written as DNA, the CDR3 is TGTGCCAGCAGTGCACCGGGGACAGGGATCGGAAACACCATATATTTT.

The chain employs TRBV7-9 and TRBJ1-4; possibly TRBD1 for D (5 bases). With 5 bases removed from V and 6 bases from J, the gap between germline ends came to 22 bases. Germline CDR1 SEHNR, CDR2 FQNEAQ (reference sequence). The CDR3 is made up of 17 amino acids. Here the CDR3 DNA reads TGTGCCAGCAGCGCCGGGAGAGAGGGACGTCTTGATGAAAAACTGTTTTTT. This sequence encodes CASSAGREGRLDEKLFF. The full variable domain, completed using reference TRBV7-9 and TRBJ1-4, is DTGVSQNPRHKITKRGQNVTFRCDPISEHNRLYWYRQTLGQGPEFLTYFQNEAQLEKSRLLSDRFSAERPKGSFSTLEIQRTEQGDSAMYLCASSAGREGRLDEKLFFGSGTQLSVL.

This clonotype was found a few times. This chain uses TRBV25-1 with TRBJ1-5; 9 bases map to TRBD1. Germline CDR1 and CDR2: MGHDK and SYGVNS. V was clipped by 4 bases and J by 4 bases; unmatched bases: 5. CDR3 length: 15 amino acids. The CDR3 here is CASSARDRENQPQHF. The CDR3 DNA reads TGTGCCAGCAGTGCTAGGGACAGGGAAAATCAGCCCCAGCATTTT.

This clonotype was counted many times. The rearrangement uses TRBV15 and TRBJ2-1; 14 bases fit TRBD2. The CDR3 is made up of 16 amino acids. J lost 9 bases, V lost 0 bases, and 4 bases had no gene match. Germline-derived CDR1 and CDR2 are LNHNV and YYDKDF (reference sequence). The CDR3 region has the DNA TGTGCCACCAGCAGAGAGGGACTAGCGGGAGTAGCTGAGCAGTTCTTC. Its protein product is CATSREGLAGVAEQFF.

In this sample, this clonotype turned up many times. The rearrangement uses TRBV20-1 and TRBJ2-7; 8 bases map to TRBD2. The CDR3 sequence is 15 residues long. The V gene's germline CDR1 is DFQATT and CDR2 SNEGSKA (reference sequence). Trimming removed 0 bases from V and 7 bases from J; junction bases left unmatched: 11. CDR3 amino acids: CSARDGLAGRWEQYF. The CDR3 nucleotides read TGCAGTGCTAGAGATGGCCTAGCGGGTCGCTGGGAGCAGTACTTC.

This clonotype was observed many times. The chain has TRBV6-6 and TRBJ1-1; no clear D gene. CDR3 length: 12 residues. The germline V and J ends were trimmed by 6 bases and 6 bases, with 11 bases remaining between them. The germline gives CDR1 MNHNY, CDR2 SVGAGI (reference sequence). This CDR3 is CASSHSAPEAFF. Written as DNA, the CDR3 is TGTGCCAGCAGCCACTCGGCGCCTGAAGCTTTCTTT.

V gene TRBV7-8 combines with J gene TRBJ2-5, with 10 bases matching TRBD2. The germline gives CDR1 SGHVS, CDR2 FQNEAQ. The CDR3 is 15 amino acids. The junction had 5 bases not matched to a gene; V was cut back by 0 bases and J by 7 bases. CDR3 protein: CASSLAQREGWTQYF. The CDR3 region has the DNA TGTGCCAGCAGCTTAGCCCAGCGGGAGGGATGGACCCAGTACTTC.

This clonotype occurred many times. This rearrangement joins TRBV7-9 to TRBJ2-5; D gene uncertain. CDR1 and CDR2 from the germline V gene are SEHNR and FQNEAQ (reference sequence). The CDR3 is 14 amino acids. Trimming removed 2 bases from V and 2 bases from J, with 9 bases in between. In DNA form, the CDR3 reads TGTGCCAGCAGCTTATCAGGCAGTCAAGAGACCCAGTACTTC. Its protein is CASSLSGSQETQYF.

This rearrangement joins TRBV25-1 to TRBJ1-5, with D possibly matching TRBD1 (5 bases). The CDR3 loop spans 14 amino acids. Germline values: CDR1 MGHDK, CDR2 SYGVNS. V was clipped by 1 base and J by 7 bases, with 11 bases between them. The CDR3 sequence: CASSESGGGQPQHF. CDR3 nucleotides: TGTGCCAGCAGTGAATCGGGGGGAGGGCAGCCCCAGCATTTT.

This chain links TRBV7-3 with TRBJ1-1; a possible D gene is TRBD1 (5 bases). The length of the CDR3 is 14 residues. The germline V gene encodes CDR1 SGHTA and CDR2 FQGTGA. V shed 3 bases and J shed 5 bases, with 13 bases lying between them. CDR3 in amino acids: CASSFVGGGTEAFF. For the CDR3, the DNA is TGTGCCAGCAGCTTCGTCGGGGGAGGAACTGAAGCTTTCTTT. Full variable domain (rest looked up from reference TRBV7-3 and TRBJ1-1): GAGVSQTPSNKVTEKGKYVELRCDPISGHTALYWYRQSLGQGPEFLIYFQGTGAADDSGLPNDRFFAVRPEGSVSTLKIQRTERGDSAVYLCASSFVGGGTEAFFGQGTRLTVV.